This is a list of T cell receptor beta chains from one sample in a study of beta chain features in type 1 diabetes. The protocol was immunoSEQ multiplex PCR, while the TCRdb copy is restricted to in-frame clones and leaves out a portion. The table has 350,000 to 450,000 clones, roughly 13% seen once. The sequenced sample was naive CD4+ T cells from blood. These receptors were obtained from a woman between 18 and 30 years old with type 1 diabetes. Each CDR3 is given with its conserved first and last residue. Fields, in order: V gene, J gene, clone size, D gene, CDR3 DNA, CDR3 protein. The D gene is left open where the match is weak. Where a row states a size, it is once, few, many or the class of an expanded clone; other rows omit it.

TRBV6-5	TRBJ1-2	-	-	TGTGCCAGCAGTTACAGACTCGCGAACTATGGCTACACCTTC	CASSYRLANYGYTF
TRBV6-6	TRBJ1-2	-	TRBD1	TGTGCCAGCATACTGACAGGGAATAATGATGGCTACACCTTC	CASILTGNNDGYTF
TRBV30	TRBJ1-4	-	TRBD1	TGTGCCTGGAGTCTACAGGGGTTGCGAGAAAAACTGTTTTTT	CAWSLQGLREKLFF
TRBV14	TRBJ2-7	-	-	TGTGCCAGCAGCCAATCGGGAGTTGTCTACGAGCAGTACTTC	CASSQSGVVYEQYF
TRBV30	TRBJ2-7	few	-	TGTGCCTGGGGGGCTACCGTCGGGCAGTACTTC	CAWGATVGQYF
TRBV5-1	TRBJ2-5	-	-	TGCGCCAGCGGAAACAGGGATTCGGTCGCCCAGTACTTC	CASGNRDSVAQYF
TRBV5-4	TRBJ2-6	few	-	TGTGCCAGCAGCTTGGGGCCAAGAAAAACTGCGGCTGGGGCCAACGTCCTGACTTTC	CASSLGPRKTAAGANVLTF
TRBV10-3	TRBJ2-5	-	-	TGTGCCATCAGGGCCGGGGAGACCCAGTACTTC	CAIRAGETQYF
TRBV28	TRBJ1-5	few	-	TGTGCCAGCAGTACCCCCACGAGGGGGCAGCCCCAGCATTTT	CASSTPTRGQPQHF
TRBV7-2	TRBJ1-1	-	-	TGTGCCAGCAGCTTTTGGGGGGACACTGAAGCTTTCTTT	CASSFWGDTEAFF
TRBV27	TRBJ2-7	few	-	TGTGCCAGCAGTGGAATCGGGAGCGGGTCCTACGAGCAGTACTTC	CASSGIGSGSYEQYF
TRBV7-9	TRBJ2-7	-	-	TGTGCCAGCAGCTTTGCTGAGGATAGCTACGAGCAGTACTTC	CASSFAEDSYEQYF
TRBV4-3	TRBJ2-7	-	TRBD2	TGCGCCAGCAGCCAACAAGCGGGATACTACGAGCAGTACTTC	CASSQQAGYYEQYF
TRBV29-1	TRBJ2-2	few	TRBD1	TGCAGCGTGACCAGAGGGACAGGGTTGGGCGCCGGGGAGCTGTTTTTT	CSVTRGTGLGAGELFF
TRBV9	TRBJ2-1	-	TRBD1	TGTGCCAGCAGCGGGGGACAGGGGATGGGAAATGAGCAGTTCTTC	CASSGGQGMGNEQFF
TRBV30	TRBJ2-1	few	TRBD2	TGTGCCTGGAGTAACAACAAAATTAGGACTAGCGGCAATGAGCAGTTCTTC	CAWSNNKIRTSGNEQFF
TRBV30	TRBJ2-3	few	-	TGTGCCTGGACTTCAGGGGATTCTAGCACAGATACGCAGTATTTT	CAWTSGDSSTDTQYF
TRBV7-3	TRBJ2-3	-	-	TGTGCCAGCAGCTTTCGGGGGACAGATACGCAGTATTTT	CASSFRGTDTQYF
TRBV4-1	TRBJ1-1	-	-	TGCGCCAGCAGCCAAGTAGGCAGGGTAAACACTGAAGCTTTCTTT	CASSQVGRVNTEAFF
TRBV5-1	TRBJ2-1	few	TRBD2	TGCGCCAGCAGCTCCACGCGGGGGACTAGCGGGTATAGCTCCTACAATGAGCAGTTCTTC	CASSSTRGTSGYSSYNEQFF
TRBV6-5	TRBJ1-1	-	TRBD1	TGTGCCAGCAGAAAGACAGGGGGCATCACTGAAGCTTTCTTT	CASRKTGGITEAFF
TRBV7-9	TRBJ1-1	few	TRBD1	TGTGCCAGCAGCGACGCCGGACAGGGAAACACTGAAGCTTTCTTT	CASSDAGQGNTEAFF
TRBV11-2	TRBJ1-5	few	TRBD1	TGTGCCAGCAGTGACAGGGCTGGACAGCCCCAGCATTTT	CASSDRAGQPQHF
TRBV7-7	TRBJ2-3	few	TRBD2	TGTGCTAGCAGCTTAGTGAGCGGGAGCTCCACAGATACGCAGTATTTT	CASSLVSGSSTDTQYF
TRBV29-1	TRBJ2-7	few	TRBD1	TGCAGCGTTGAAACGGACAGGTCCTACGAGCAGTACTTC	CSVETDRSYEQYF
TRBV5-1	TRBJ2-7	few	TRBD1	TGCGCCAGCAGCATCGCTACAGGGGGTAATGGGAACGAGCAGTACTTC	CASSIATGGNGNEQYF
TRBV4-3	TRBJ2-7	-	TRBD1	TGCGCCAGCAGCCGCGGGACAGGGGCTTACGAGCAGTACTTC	CASSRGTGAYEQYF
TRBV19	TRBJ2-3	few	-	TGTGCCAGTAGACGAGGGACAAAGGGACCGCCAGCGCAGTATTTT	CASRRGTKGPPAQYF
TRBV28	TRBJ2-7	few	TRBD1	TGTGCCAGCAGTTTACCTGGGACAGGGGTTCCCTACGAGCAGTACTTC	CASSLPGTGVPYEQYF
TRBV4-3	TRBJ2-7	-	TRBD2	TGCGCCAGCAGCCAAGAAAAGTCTGCTAGCGGGAGCTTACAGCAGTACTTC	CASSQEKSASGSLQQYF
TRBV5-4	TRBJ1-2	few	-	TGTGCCAGCAGCTTGGATCCAGGCTATTATGGCTACACCTTC	CASSLDPGYYGYTF
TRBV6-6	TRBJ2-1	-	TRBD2	TGTGCCAGCAGTACGGGGGGTGAGCAGTTCTTC	CASSTGGEQFF
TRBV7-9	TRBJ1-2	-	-	TGTGCCAGCAGCTTAGGGGGGGTGAGCGGCTACACCTTC	CASSLGGVSGYTF
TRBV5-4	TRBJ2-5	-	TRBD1	TGTGCCAGCAGCCCCCAACCGCGACAGGGCTTGCGAGAGACCCAGTACTTC	CASSPQPRQGLRETQYF
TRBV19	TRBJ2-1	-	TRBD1	TGTGCCAGTAGATACCGGGACAGAGCCTACAATGAGCAGTTCTTC	CASRYRDRAYNEQFF
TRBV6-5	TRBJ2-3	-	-	TGTGCCAGCAGTTACTCGGAGGGGACAGATACGCAGTATTTT	CASSYSEGTDTQYF
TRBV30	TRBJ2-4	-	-	TGTGCCTGCAACAGGTCCGGAGCCAAAAACATTCAGTACTTC	CACNRSGAKNIQYF
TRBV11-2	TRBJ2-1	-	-	TGTGCCAGCAGCTCCCCGAGGGCTGATGAGCAGTTCTTC	CASSSPRADEQFF
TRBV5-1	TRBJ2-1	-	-	TGCGCCAGCAGCGAGAGGGTAGCGCTGTCCTACAATGAGCAGTTCTTC	CASSERVALSYNEQFF
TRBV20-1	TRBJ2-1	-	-	TGCAGTGCTCTCGCCTACAATGAGCAGTTCTTC	CSALAYNEQFF
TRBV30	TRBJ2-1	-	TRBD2	TGTGCCTGGACCCGAGCGGGAGGGCCCATTGAGCAGTTCTTC	CAWTRAGGPIEQFF
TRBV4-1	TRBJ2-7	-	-	TGCGCCAGCAGCCAAGATTCCAGGGACTACGAGCAGTACTTC	CASSQDSRDYEQYF
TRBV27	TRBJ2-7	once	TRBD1	TGTGCCAGCAGGAGCACGGGACAGGGGTTGAGGGCGCAGTACTTC	CASRSTGQGLRAQYF
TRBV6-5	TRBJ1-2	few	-	TGTGCCAGCAGTTACTCGTCGCGGGTAGGCTATGGCTACACCTTC	CASSYSSRVGYGYTF
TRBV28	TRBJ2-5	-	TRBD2	TGTGCCAGCCGGACTAGCTGGCAGACCCAGTACTTC	CASRTSWQTQYF